Shown below are 19 T cell receptor beta chains from a single sample sequenced in a study of PD-1 blockade in classical Hodgkin lymphoma (TCRdb year 2020). Library generation was performed with the immunoSEQ multiplex PCR assay. The clones in this table, taken by TCRdb from immuneACCESS, are in-frame only. Not every clone is retained; where verified, under half of the shortfall comes from an unresolved V gene, and the cause of the rest is unknown. Recorded for this sample are fewer than 110,000 clones; around 89% of them occurred a single time. The ten biggest clones cover 6.5% to 7.5% of the sample. Reading the label with the study, this specimen's time point is: cycle 2 day 1 (C2D1) of nivolumab. Every trial patient had relapsed after autologous stem cell transplantation, and cohorts A, B and C differed in prior brentuximab vedotin exposure. The material sequenced was peripheral blood mononuclear cells (PBMCs), taken before the second cycle of nivolumab. The origin of the receptors is a human donor with classical Hodgkin lymphoma.

The chain carries TRBV19 and TRBJ2-7; possibly TRBD1 or TRBD2 for D (5 bases each). The CDR3 consists of 15 residues. With 5 bases removed from V and 0 bases from J, the gap between germline ends came to 14 bases. Per germline, CDR1 LNHDA and CDR2 SQIVND (reference sequence). In DNA form, the CDR3 reads TGTGCCAGTAGTCCGAGCTGGGGGAACTCCTACGAGCAGTACTTC. Amino acids: CASSPSWGNSYEQYF.

The chain joins TRBV4-3 to TRBJ2-1; TRBD1 aligns across 8 bases. The ends lost 8 bases at V and 3 bases at J; junction bases unmatched: 3. Germline V gene lookup returns CDR1 LGHNA and CDR2 YSLEER. The CDR3 contains 13 residues. CDR3 DNA sequence: TGCGCCAGCGGAGGACAGGGCTACAATGAGCAGTTCTTC. The encoded protein is CASGGQGYNEQFF.

This chain uses TRBV30 with TRBJ1-2, with D tentatively TRBD1 (5 bases). The CDR3 runs 13 residues. Trimming took 3 bases from V and 10 from J, leaving 18 bases between them. Germline V CDR1 and CDR2: GTSNPN, SVGIG (reference sequence). CDR3 loop: CAWSPQGAALYTF. CDR3 bases: TGTGCCTGGAGCCCTCAAGGGGCAGCCCTCTACACCTTC.

This chain joins TRBV30 and TRBJ1-1; unclear D gene. The ends were cut back, 4 bases at V and 3 bases at J, with 12 bases in the middle. The CDR3 contains 13 residues. Germline CDR1 and CDR2: GTSNPN and SVGIG (reference sequence). CDR3 DNA sequence: TGTGCCTGGATCTCGGAGGAGGACACTGAAGCTTTCTTT. Its protein product is CAWISEEDTEAFF. Supplemented by reference TRBV30 and TRBJ1-1, the full variable domain reads SQTIHQWPATLVQPVGSPLSLECTVEGTSNPNLYWYRQAAGRGLQLLFYSVGIGQISSEVPQNLSASRPQDRQFILSSKKLLLSDSGFYLCAWISEEDTEAFFGQGTRLTVV.

V usage is TRBV10-3 and J usage is TRBJ2-1, with 9 bases matching TRBD1. CDR1 ENHRY and CDR2 SYGVKD come from the germline V gene. V shed 8 bases, J shed 7 bases, and the junction held 18 bases outside the gene matches. The CDR3 sequence is 17 residues long. The CDR3, as DNA: TGTGCCATCGGATCCGGGACAGGGATTGGGGTCAAGAATGAGCAGTTCTTC. Translating it yields CAIGSGTGIGVKNEQFF.

Here the CDR3 reads CASRGDEWYGYTF. CDR3 bases: TGTGCCAGCAGAGGGGACGAGTGGTATGGCTACACCTTC. V is TRBV7-9 and J is TRBJ1-2; D possibly corresponds to TRBD1 (5 bases). The ends were cut back, 6 bases at V and 5 bases at J, with 13 bases in the middle. The germline gives CDR1 SEHNR, CDR2 FQNEAQ (reference sequence). This CDR3 spans 13 amino acids.

This clone appeared once. The V gene is TRBV4-3, the J gene TRBJ2-3; D may be TRBD2 (6 bases). V lost 4 bases to trimming and J lost 2 bases, with 13 bases between them. The germline V gene has CDR1 LGHNA and CDR2 YSLEER. There are 15 residues in the CDR3. CDR3 amino acids: CASSLEGLYTDTQYF. The DNA for the CDR3 is TGCGCCAGCAGCCTGGAGGGACTCTACACAGATACGCAGTATTTT.

This chain connects TRBV18 to TRBJ1-2; D uncertain. The CDR3 spans 12 residues. Looked up from germline, CDR1 is KGHSH and CDR2 is LQKENI. Trimming pared 4 bases from V and 8 bases from J, leaving 11 bases between. In nucleotides, the CDR3 is TGTGCCAGCTCACAGGGTAGCAGGGGCTACACCTTC. This translates into CASSQGSRGYTF.

This chain connects TRBV6-5 to TRBJ1-2, with TRBD1 matching 7 bases. CDR3 length equals 14 residues. The V and J ends lost 8 bases and 0 bases, in that order; junction bases with no gene match: 6. CDR1 is MNHEY, CDR2 SVGAGI, per germline. CDR3 sequence: CASGDRVTNYGYTF. The CDR3 coding sequence is TGTGCCAGCGGTGACAGGGTAACTAACTATGGCTACACCTTC.

V gene TRBV7-2 combines with J gene TRBJ2-1; D uncertain. V shed 1 base and J shed 4 bases, with 14 bases lying between them. Looked up from germline, CDR1 is SGHTA and CDR2 is FQGNSA. The CDR3 is made up of 16 amino acids. This CDR3 reads CASSLGVSSVYNEQFF. The CDR3 DNA follows: TGTGCCAGCAGCTTAGGGGTCTCCTCCGTATACAATGAGCAGTTCTTC.

The CDR3 loop is CATSRRTGNQPQHF. CDR3 bases: TGTGCCACCAGCAGACGGACGGGGAATCAGCCCCAGCATTTT. The rearrangement links TRBV15 to TRBJ1-5; no firm D call. The CDR3 runs 14 residues. Germline-derived CDR1 and CDR2 are LNHNV and YYDKDF (reference sequence). Trimming removed 2 bases from V and 4 bases from J, with 9 bases in between.

The gene calls are TRBV11-3 and TRBJ2-5; weak D call: TRBD1 (6 bases). This CDR3 is built from 16 residues. Germline V gives CDR1 SGHNT, CDR2 YENEEA. V dropped 1 base and J dropped 5 bases, with 17 bases sitting between them. The CDR3 DNA reads as TGTGCCAGCAGCTTAGGGTTGGGGGAGAGGGGGGAGACCCAGTACTTC. This translates into CASSLGLGERGETQYF.

This clone was seen a few times. The rearrangement uses TRBV10-2 and TRBJ2-3, with 10 bases identical to TRBD1. Trimming took 6 bases from V and 2 from J; bases not matched to a gene: 5. The CDR3 is 15 amino acids. Per germline, CDR1 WSHSY and CDR2 SAAADI. The CDR3: CASSEGQGDTDTQYF. CDR3 sequence (DNA): TGCGCCAGCAGCGAAGGACAGGGGGACACAGATACGCAGTATTTT.

The V gene is TRBV5-4, the J gene TRBJ2-7, with D possibly TRBD2 on 7 matching bases. Germline CDR1 is SGHNT and CDR2 is YYREEE (reference sequence). Trimming stripped 4 bases from V and 5 bases from J, with 13 bases between. The CDR3 runs 13 residues. Here the CDR3 DNA reads TGTGCCAGCAGCGGGGGGGCTCTCCACGAGCAGTACTTC. Protein: CASSGGALHEQYF. The full variable domain, in which reference TRBV5-4 and TRBJ2-7 provide the parts outside the CDR3, is ETGVTQSPTHLIKTRGQQVTLRCSSQSGHNTVSWYQQALGQGPQFIFQYYREEENGRGNFPPRFSGLQFPNYSSELNVNALELDDSALYLCASSGGALHEQYFGPGTRLTVT.

The V call is TRBV13, the J call TRBJ2-5; 7 nucleotides line up with TRBD1. Looked up from germline, CDR1 is PRHDT and CDR2 is FYEKMQ (reference sequence). Trimming removed 6 bases from V and 5 bases from J; junction bases left unmatched: 12. The CDR3 spans 15 residues. CDR3 sequence: CASRSTGKVAETQYF. In nucleotides, the CDR3 is TGTGCCAGCAGGTCGACAGGGAAAGTCGCGGAGACCCAGTACTTC.

The chain has TRBV13 and TRBJ2-7, with D unresolved. Germline V lookup: CDR1 PRHDT, CDR2 FYEKMQ (reference sequence). This CDR3 has 14 residues. The ends were cut back, 2 bases at V and 2 bases at J, with 10 bases in the middle. The CDR3 region is CASSLLFSTYEQYF. The CDR3, as DNA: TGTGCCAGCAGCTTACTATTCAGCACCTACGAGCAGTACTTC.

This sequence joins TRBV7-6 and TRBJ2-4; 13 bases match TRBD2. CDR3 length: 17 residues. With V trimmed by 5 bases and J by 6 bases, 10 bases remained unmatched. CDR1 is SGHVS, CDR2 FNYEAQ, per germline. The CDR3 here is CASSPTSGGAVGNIQYF. The CDR3 nucleotides read TGTGCCAGCAGCCCCACTAGCGGGGGGGCCGTCGGAAACATTCAGTACTTC.

This chain connects TRBV6-6 to TRBJ2-2, with a tentative D call TRBD2 (5 bases). The V gene lost 5 bases and the J gene lost 4 bases, with 11 bases spanning the gap. Per the germline V gene, CDR1 is MNHNY and CDR2 is SVGAGI (reference sequence). This CDR3 is built from 14 residues. CDR3 bases: TGTGCCAGCAGTAACGGGGTTGGCACCGGGGAGCTGTTTTTT. As protein: CASSNGVGTGELFF.

In DNA, the CDR3 is TGTGCCAGCAGCGGGAGGACAGGGGACACAGATACGCAGTATTTT. Its translation is CASSGRTGDTDTQYF. The J gene is TRBJ2-3, the V gene TRBV11-3, with 9 bases identical to TRBD1. The CDR3 totals 15 residues. Germline CDR1 and CDR2: SGHNT and YENEEA. The trim removed 5 bases at V and 2 bases at J, leaving 5 bases unmatched.